This is a list of T cell receptor beta chains from one sample in a study of blood T cell repertoires in COVID-19. Clones were sequenced by immunoSEQ multiplex PCR, and TCRdb holds only the in-frame ones, with some missing. The sample lists about 70,000 clones, around 87% occurring once. Source material: peripheral blood. The receptors were sampled from a man between 50 and 59 years old with active COVID-19. CDR3s leave out the opening cysteine and the closing phenylalanine or tryptophan.

length: 9; V: TRBV3-1/TRBV3-2; J: TRBJ2-7; CDR3: ASRGSYEQY
length: 11; V: TRBV6-4; J: TRBJ2-2; CDR3: ASREQLSGELF
length: 16; V: TRBV7-9; J: TRBJ2-2; CDR3: ASSSIFTGTANTGELF
length: 14; V: TRBV5-1; J: TRBJ2-2; CDR3: ASSLQSTFDTGELF
length: 15; V: TRBV6-2/TRBV6-3; J: TRBJ1-2; CDR3: ASSLTGWFPNIYGYT
length: 13; V: TRBV6-1; J: TRBJ2-7; CDR3: ASSENLGRADEQY
length: 15; V: TRBV4-3; J: TRBJ2-2; CDR3: ASSQETSQTNTGELF
length: 13; V: TRBV5-1; J: TRBJ2-2; CDR3: ASSLEQGYTGELF
length: 14; V: TRBV28; J: TRBJ2-1; CDR3: ASTQPGTGYGNEQF
length: 9; V: TRBV20-1; J: TRBJ1-1; CDR3: SAIGRAEAF
length: 14; V: TRBV19; J: TRBJ2-3; CDR3: ASSGPRTGETDTQY
length: 13; V: TRBV10-3; J: TRBJ1-1; CDR3: ATGGRGLWDTEAF
length: 12; V: TRBV6-6; J: TRBJ1-2; CDR3: ASTQTTAGYGYT
length: 12; V: TRBV19; J: TRBJ1-1; CDR3: ASSIVPTGTEAF
length: 13; V: TRBV27; J: TRBJ1-2; CDR3: ASSITGRKLYGYT
length: 14; V: TRBV18; J: TRBJ2-1; CDR3: ASSSEGWSSYNEQF
length: 15; V: TRBV3-1/TRBV3-2; J: TRBJ1-1; CDR3: ASSQDATRGVNTEAF
length: 12; V: TRBV2; J: TRBJ2-7; CDR3: ASINRLSSYEQY
length: 11; V: TRBV25-1; J: TRBJ1-1; CDR3: ASSEGGGTEAF
length: 15; V: TRBV11-2; J: TRBJ2-1; CDR3: ASSQRLAGGLYNEQF
length: 9; V: TRBV12-5; J: TRBJ1-2; CDR3: ASGIAGGFT
length: 14; V: TRBV13; J: TRBJ2-5; CDR3: ASSFLPGQGVETQY
length: 13; V: TRBV7-9; J: TRBJ2-3; CDR3: ASSSWTGGNDTQY
length: 11; V: TRBV11-2; J: TRBJ2-3; CDR3: ASSFMYADTQY
length: 15; V: TRBV9; J: TRBJ1-2; CDR3: ASSVDRVTREESGYT